This is a list of T cell receptor beta chains from one sample in a study of T cells after yellow fever vaccination. TCRdb recomputed calls from the 5' RACE reads with MiXCR, one row per CDR3 protein. This sample has around 360,000 distinct CDR3 sequences, with roughly 11% found just once. The material was PBMCs, obtained on the day of the first yellow fever vaccination. These receptors originate from a man younger than 30 who received the YFV17D yellow fever vaccine. Both conserved end residues are part of each CDR3. D genes are given only for firm matches. Clone size is shown for a subset of rows, as once, few, many or a class of expanded clone.

D	size	J	V	CDR3	DNA
TRBD1	many	TRBJ2-1	TRBV7-2	CASSSGQGRNEQFF	TGTGCCAGCAGCTCAGGACAGGGAAGAAATGAGCAGTTCTTC
TRBD1	-	TRBJ1-1	TRBV20-1	CRAPRDRGRLGTEAFF	TGCAGAGCTCCCCGGGACAGGGGAAGGCTCGGCACTGAAGCTTTCTTT
-	-	TRBJ2-6	TRBV7-9	CASSLAGGPRGANVLTF	TGTGCCAGCAGCTTAGCGGGGGGGCCGAGAGGGGCCAACGTCCTGACTTTC
TRBD2	few	TRBJ2-7	TRBV7-9	CASSLALGLAYEQYF	TGTGCCAGCAGCTTAGCGCTGGGACTAGCCTACGAGCAGTACTTC
TRBD2	many	TRBJ2-5	TRBV10-3	CAISDPSGGQETQYF	TGTGCCATCAGTGACCCTAGCGGGGGCCAAGAGACCCAGTACTTC
TRBD2	-	TRBJ2-1	TRBV10-3	CAISESNGGASSEQFF	TGTGCCATCAGTGAGTCGAACGGGGGGGCCAGCAGTGAGCAGTTCTTC
TRBD1	-	TRBJ2-1	TRBV4-1	CASSQGAQGQSSYNEQFF	TGCGCCAGCAGCCAGGGGGCCCAGGGACAGTCCTCCTACAATGAGCAGTTCTTC
TRBD1	few	TRBJ2-2	TRBV5-1	CASSLELGQGIPGELFF	TGCGCCAGCAGCTTGGAGCTGGGACAGGGAATTCCCGGGGAGCTGTTTTTT
TRBD1	few	TRBJ2-3	TRBV7-2	CASSLVRDRGRDTQYF	TGTGCCAGCAGCTTAGTCCGGGACAGGGGTAGAGATACGCAGTATTTT
-	few	TRBJ1-1	TRBV6-2/TRBV6-3	CASSQSRVSEAFF	TGTGCCAGCAGTCAAAGCCGCGTGTCTGAAGCTTTCTTT
-	once	TRBJ2-3	TRBV20-1	CSAFPLDTDTQYF	TGCAGTGCTTTCCCATTGGACACAGATACGCAGTATTTT
-	-	TRBJ2-1	TRBV20-1	CSVGGQSSYNEQFF	TGCAGTGTCGGGGGCCAGAGCTCCTACAATGAGCAGTTCTTC
TRBD2	few	TRBJ2-5	TRBV6-1	CASSEVPGLASKTQYF	TGTGCCAGCAGTGAAGTGCCGGGACTAGCCAGTAAGACCCAGTACTTC
-	-	TRBJ2-7	TRBV5-4	CASSPSDSLVEQYF	TGTGCCAGCAGCCCCAGTGATAGTCTGGTCGAGCAGTACTTC
-	-	TRBJ1-4	TRBV7-2	CASSFDEKLFF	TGTGCCAGCAGTTTTGACGAAAAACTGTTTTTT
TRBD1	-	TRBJ1-5	TRBV2	CASSAGTGAGRGNQPQHF	TGTGCCAGCAGCGCCGGGACAGGGGCAGGTCGGGGCAATCAGCCCCAGCATTTT
-	many	TRBJ2-5	TRBV7-2	CASSLQWREETQYF	TGTGCCAGCAGCTTGCAATGGAGGGAAGAGACCCAGTACTTC
-	-	TRBJ1-4	TRBV4-1	CASSHQVATNEKLFF	TGCGCCAGCAGCCACCAAGTTGCAACTAATGAAAAACTGTTTTTT
TRBD1	-	TRBJ2-2	TRBV29-1	CSVPDRVGTGELFF	TGCAGCGTTCCGGACAGGGTGGGAACCGGGGAGCTGTTTTTT
-	-	TRBJ2-3	TRBV20-1	CSASREISTDTQYF	TGCAGTGCTTCCCGGGAGATTTCCACAGATACGCAGTATTTT
TRBD1	-	TRBJ1-1	TRBV20-1	CSARPGQGHTEAFF	TGCAGTGCTCGGCCGGGACAGGGTCACACTGAAGCTTTCTTT
-	-	TRBJ2-1	TRBV4-1	CASSQASSYNEQFF	TGCGCCAGCAGCCAGGCTAGTTCCTACAATGAGCAGTTCTTC
-	-	TRBJ2-2	TRBV20-1	CSARDRRFLNTGELFF	TGCAGTGCTAGAGATCGCCGCTTCTTGAACACCGGGGAGCTGTTTTTT
-	-	TRBJ1-5	TRBV20-1	CSARDQSQPQHF	TGCAGTGCTAGAGATCAGAGCCAGCCCCAGCATTTT
TRBD1	-	TRBJ2-7	TRBV20-1	CSARGQTSSEQYF	TGCAGTGCTAGGGGACAGACATCGAGCGAGCAGTACTTC
TRBD2	-	TRBJ2-3	TRBV5-1	CASSLNLAGGDTQYF	TGCGCCAGCAGCTTGAACCTAGCGGGGGGGGATACGCAGTATTTT
-	few	TRBJ1-6	TRBV6-2/TRBV6-3	CASSYVGVGSPLHF	TGTGCCAGCAGTTACGTGGGGGTCGGCTCACCCCTCCACTTT
-	many	TRBJ2-5	TRBV5-1	CASSLSGPQETQYF	TGCGCCAGCAGCTTGTCGGGACCTCAAGAGACCCAGTACTTC
-	-	TRBJ2-7	TRBV6-1	CASSDGLAAYEQYF	TGTGCCAGCAGCGACGGCTTGGCAGCCTACGAGCAGTACTTC
-	-	TRBJ1-6	TRBV6-5	CAARAQDSPLHF	TGTGCCGCGAGGGCCCAGGATTCACCCCTCCACTTT
-	few	TRBJ1-5	TRBV20-1	CSARAYSNQPQHF	TGCAGTGCTAGAGCGTATAGCAATCAGCCCCAGCATTTT
TRBD1	few	TRBJ2-7	TRBV10-2	CASTGVGGETYEQYF	TGCGCCAGCACCGGGGTAGGGGGCGAAACCTACGAGCAGTACTTC
-	-	TRBJ1-1	TRBV12-3/TRBV12-4	CASSLVPPKVWTEAFF	TGTGCCAGCAGTTTAGTCCCCCCTAAGGTGTGGACTGAAGCTTTCTTT
TRBD1	-	TRBJ1-4	TRBV6-5	CASRPGTGGEKLFF	TGTGCCAGCAGGCCTGGGACAGGGGGTGAAAAACTGTTTTTT
-	-	TRBJ1-4	TRBV15	CATRGRPALNEKLFF	TGTGCCACCCGGGGGCGGCCCGCCCTTAATGAAAAACTGTTTTTT
TRBD1	few	TRBJ1-1	TRBV15	CATSRGPGDRGNTEAFF	TGTGCCACCAGCAGAGGTCCAGGGGACAGAGGGAACACTGAAGCTTTCTTT
-	few	TRBJ1-2	TRBV29-1	CSATAGLVGYTF	TGCAGCGCGACTGCGGGGTTGGTGGGCTACACCTTC
TRBD2	few	TRBJ2-3	TRBV5-1	CASSSATSGGADTQYF	TGCGCCAGCAGCTCCGCGACTAGCGGGGGGGCAGATACGCAGTATTTT
-	few	TRBJ2-7	TRBV19	CASRELGAISREQYF	TGTGCCAGTAGGGAGCTTGGGGCTATTTCGCGGGAGCAGTACTTC
-	few	TRBJ2-3	TRBV5-1	CASSLDPADTQYF	TGCGCCAGCAGCTTGGACCCCGCTGATACGCAGTATTTT
-	-	TRBJ1-1	TRBV6-5	CASCYAGANTEAFF	TGTGCCAGCTGTTACGCGGGCGCGAACACTGAAGCTTTCTTT
TRBD1	few	TRBJ2-7	TRBV25-1	CASSEGTGVYEQYF	TGTGCCAGCAGTGAAGGGACAGGGGTTTACGAGCAGTACTTC
-	-	TRBJ1-6	TRBV7-9	CASSFPGSHSPLHF	TGTGCCAGCAGCTTCCCAGGGTCACATTCACCCCTCCACTTT
TRBD1	few	TRBJ2-7	TRBV20-1	CSAWTGPKNEQYF	TGCAGTGCGTGGACAGGTCCGAAAAACGAGCAGTACTTC
-	few	TRBJ1-4	TRBV7-2	CASSFQQSGEKLFF	TGTGCCAGCAGCTTCCAGCAGAGTGGTGAAAAACTGTTTTTT
-	-	TRBJ2-7	TRBV27	CASSLSGTGYEQYF	TGTGCCAGCAGTTTATCAGGGACCGGCTACGAGCAGTACTTC
-	many	TRBJ1-2	TRBV5-1	CASSLQGGGYTF	TGCGCCAGCAGCTTGCAGGGTGGAGGCTACACCTTC
-	-	TRBJ2-7	TRBV14	CASSQVGRGAGSYEQYF	TGTGCCAGCAGCCAAGTAGGTAGGGGCGCGGGCTCCTACGAGCAGTACTTC
-	-	TRBJ2-5	TRBV20-1	CSARAQETQYF	TGCAGTGCTAGAGCTCAAGAGACCCAGTACTTC
TRBD2	-	TRBJ2-5	TRBV2	CASSAPSGGRETQYF	TGTGCCAGCAGTGCGCCTAGCGGGGGGAGAGAGACCCAGTACTTC
-	-	TRBJ1-1	TRBV6-6	CASNNRQNTEAFF	TGTGCCAGCAACAACAGGCAGAACACTGAAGCTTTCTTT
-	-	TRBJ1-1	TRBV5-1	CASSLVGVGVNTEAFF	TGCGCCAGCAGCTTGGTGGGGGTAGGAGTGAACACTGAAGCTTTCTTT
TRBD1	-	TRBJ2-4	TRBV11-2	CASSRGQGTPAKNIQYF	TGTGCCAGCAGCCGAGGACAGGGTACCCCAGCCAAAAACATTCAGTACTTC
-	many	TRBJ1-2	TRBV12-3/TRBV12-4	CASSLVGGGGYTF	TGTGCCAGCAGTTTAGTTGGTGGCGGCGGCTACACCTTC
-	-	TRBJ2-3	TRBV20-1	CSGAGSHGQYF	TGCAGTGGGGCGGGATCGCATGGGCAGTATTTT
TRBD1	many	TRBJ1-6	TRBV5-1	CASSFSPQGEVNSPLHF	TGCGCCAGCAGCTTCAGCCCTCAGGGGGAAGTGAATTCACCCCTCCACTTT
-	few	TRBJ2-5	TRBV11-2	CASSLALHQETQYF	TGTGCCAGCAGCTTAGCCCTCCACCAAGAGACCCAGTACTTC
TRBD1	few	TRBJ2-6	TRBV18	CASSRDRLLSGANVLTF	TGTGCCAGCTCACGGGACAGGTTACTCTCTGGGGCCAACGTCCTGACTTTC
TRBD1	-	TRBJ1-4	TRBV4-2	CASTMTGGSEKLFF	TGTGCCAGCACAATGACAGGGGGAAGTGAAAAACTGTTTTTT